This TCR beta chain was observed in a study of T-cell reconstitution after alpha-beta-depleted transplantation in children listed by TCRdb under 2016. At the level of the whole study: The study quantitatively tracked T-cell immune reconstitution after TCRalphabeta/CD19-depleted allogeneic hematopoietic cell transplantation in children using TCR repertoire profiling.

Details on this clonotype: The antigen it recognizes is unknown. No base qualities exist here, and no much larger clone lies one base off it.

CDR1 and CDR2 were assigned from the germline V gene as MGHDK and SYGVNS. V and J are truncated by 2 bases and 3 bases respectively, leaving an intervening sequence of 10 bases. The CDR3 runs 15 amino acids, cysteine and phenylalanine included. Solely the CDR3 DNA is kept, with 45 bases framed from the first base. The library was obtained by PCR. The sequencer was an Illumina HiSeq 2500. Molecular barcoding was employed in the preparation of TCR libraries, with unique molecular identifiers being used to normalize TCRbeta repertoire quantification. The public reads were reanalyzed by TCRdb: fastp trimming at Q25, MiXCR alignment, in-frame beta chains only. Here each entry gathers all rows of one CDR3 protein and keeps the most common genes and DNA. The sample records about 350,000 distinct CDR3 sequences, about 14% of which are singletons. The ten largest clones add up to about 4% of the sample.

This specimen consisted of PBMCs, obtained from the stem cell graft. This chain joins TRBV25-1 to TRBJ2-2; TRBD1 might be the D gene, on 6 matching bases. The TCR originated in a human donor who donated a stem cell graft to a child with Fanconi anemia. The DNA is TGTGCCAGCAGTGAACTCTCAGGGGACACCGGGGAGCTGTTTTTT. Its product reads: CASSELSGDTGELFF.